One TCR beta chain is described in this entry. Between the trimmed V and J ends, which lost 5 bases and 4 bases, there was a span of 9 bases. The length of the CDR3 is 14 residues. Germline CDR1 reads MNHNY; CDR2 reads SVGAGI (reference sequence). This entry comes from a study of blood T cell repertoires in COVID-19. Turning to the study itself: Specimens from acute and convalescent COVID-19 originated in the United States, Italy and Spain.

Per the study methods: For nucleated cells, counts were estimated from reference gene primer amplification. Libraries were prepared by immunoSEQ multiplex PCR; TCRdb keeps only in-frame clonotypes and omits some of them. That table gives V, J and clone size, and the DNA gave D and trimming. The table has just over 250,000 clones, around 84% seen once. Participants, 18 to 89 years old, spanned around 25 US areas. Each participant's cohort was designated according to participant-reported clinical history. This TCR was recovered from a man between 25 and 39 years old with acute COVID-19. The sequenced material came from PBMCs or T cells enriched from blood (not recorded which). The chain uses TRBV6-6 and TRBJ2-6; maybe TRBD1 (5 bases). For the CDR3, the DNA is TGTGCCAGCAGTCCCAGGGCCGGGGCCAACGTCCTGACTTTC. The encoded protein is CASSPRAGANVLTF.